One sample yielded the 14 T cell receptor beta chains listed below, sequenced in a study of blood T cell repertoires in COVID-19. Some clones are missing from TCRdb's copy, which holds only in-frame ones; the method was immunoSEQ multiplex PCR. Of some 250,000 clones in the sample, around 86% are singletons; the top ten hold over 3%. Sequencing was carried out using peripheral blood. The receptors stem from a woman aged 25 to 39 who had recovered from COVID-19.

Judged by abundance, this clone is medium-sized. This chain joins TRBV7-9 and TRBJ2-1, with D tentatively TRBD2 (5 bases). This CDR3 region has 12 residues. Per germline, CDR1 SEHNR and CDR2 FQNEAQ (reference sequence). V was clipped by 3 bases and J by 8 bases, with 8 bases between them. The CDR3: CASSFRRDEQFF. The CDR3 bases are TGTGCCAGCAGCTTTAGGCGGGATGAGCAGTTCTTC.

CDR3 coding DNA: TGCGCCAGCAGCTCCGGACAGGGAAATTCACCCCTCCACTTT. Amino acid sequence: CASSSGQGNSPLHF. V is TRBV5-1 and J is TRBJ1-6; 8 bases are a match to TRBD1. This CDR3 spans 14 amino acids. Germline V CDR1 and CDR2: SGHRS, YFSETQ. With V trimmed by 3 bases and J by 7 bases, 3 bases remained unmatched.

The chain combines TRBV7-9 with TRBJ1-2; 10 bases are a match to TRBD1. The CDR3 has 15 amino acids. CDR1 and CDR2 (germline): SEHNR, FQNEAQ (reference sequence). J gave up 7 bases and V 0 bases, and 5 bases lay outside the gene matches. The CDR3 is CASSLAGQGGFGYTF. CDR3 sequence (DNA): TGTGCCAGCAGCTTAGCCGGACAGGGGGGATTTGGCTACACCTTC.

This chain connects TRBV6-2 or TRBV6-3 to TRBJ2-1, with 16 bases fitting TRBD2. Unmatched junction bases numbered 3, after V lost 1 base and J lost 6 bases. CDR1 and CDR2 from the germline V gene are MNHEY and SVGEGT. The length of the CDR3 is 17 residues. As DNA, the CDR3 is TGTGCCAGCAGTTACTTGGGACTAGCGGGGGGGCCCAATGAGCAGTTCTTC. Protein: CASSYLGLAGGPNEQFF.

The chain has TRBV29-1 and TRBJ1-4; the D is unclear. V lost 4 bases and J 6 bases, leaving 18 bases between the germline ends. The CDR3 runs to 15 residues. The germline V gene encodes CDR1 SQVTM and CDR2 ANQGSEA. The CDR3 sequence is CSVVLLAKKDEKLFF. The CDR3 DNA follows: TGCAGCGTTGTTCTGCTAGCTAAGAAAGATGAAAAACTGTTTTTT.

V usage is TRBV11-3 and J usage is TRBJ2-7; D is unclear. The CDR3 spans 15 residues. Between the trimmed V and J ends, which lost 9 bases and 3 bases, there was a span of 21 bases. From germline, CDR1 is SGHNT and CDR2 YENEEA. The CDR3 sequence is CARNPHLFPLYEQYF. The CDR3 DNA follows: TGTGCCAGAAACCCCCACTTGTTCCCTCTCTACGAGCAGTACTTC.

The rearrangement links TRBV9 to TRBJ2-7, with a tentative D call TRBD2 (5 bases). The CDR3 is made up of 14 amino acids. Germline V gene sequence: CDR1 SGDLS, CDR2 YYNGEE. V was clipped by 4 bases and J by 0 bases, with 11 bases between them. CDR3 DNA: TGTGCCAGCAGCTCCGGAGGCAACTCCTACGAGCAGTACTTC. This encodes CASSSGGNSYEQYF. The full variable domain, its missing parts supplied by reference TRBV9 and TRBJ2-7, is DSGVTQTPKHLITATGQRVTLRCSPRSGDLSVYWYQQSLDQGLQFLIQYYNGEERAKGNILERFSAQQFPDLHSELNLSSLELGDSALYFCASSSGGNSYEQYFGPGTRLTVT.

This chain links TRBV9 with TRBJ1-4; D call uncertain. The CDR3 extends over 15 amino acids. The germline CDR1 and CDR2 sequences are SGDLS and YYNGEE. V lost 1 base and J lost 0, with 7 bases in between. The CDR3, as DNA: TGTGCCAGCAGCGTATCACTGACAACTAATGAAAAACTGTTTTTT. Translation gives CASSVSLTTNEKLFF.

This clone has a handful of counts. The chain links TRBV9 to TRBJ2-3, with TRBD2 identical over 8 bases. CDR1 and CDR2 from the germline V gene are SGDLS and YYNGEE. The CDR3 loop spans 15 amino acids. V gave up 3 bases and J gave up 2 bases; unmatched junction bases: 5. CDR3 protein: CASSDPSGYTDTQYF. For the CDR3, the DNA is TGTGCCAGCAGCGACCCTAGCGGGTACACAGATACGCAGTATTTT.

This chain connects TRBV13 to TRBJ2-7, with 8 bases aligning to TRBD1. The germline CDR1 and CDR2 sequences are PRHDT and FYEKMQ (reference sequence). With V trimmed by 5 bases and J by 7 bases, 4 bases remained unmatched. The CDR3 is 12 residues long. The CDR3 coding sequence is TGTGCCAGCAGCCGACAGGGGCGGGAGCAGTACTTC. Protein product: CASSRQGREQYF.

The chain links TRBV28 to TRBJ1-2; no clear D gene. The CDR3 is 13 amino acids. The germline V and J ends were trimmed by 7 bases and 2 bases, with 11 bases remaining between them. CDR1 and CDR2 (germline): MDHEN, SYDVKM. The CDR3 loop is CASITTENYGYTF. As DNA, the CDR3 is TGTGCCAGCATCACCACCGAGAACTATGGCTACACCTTC.

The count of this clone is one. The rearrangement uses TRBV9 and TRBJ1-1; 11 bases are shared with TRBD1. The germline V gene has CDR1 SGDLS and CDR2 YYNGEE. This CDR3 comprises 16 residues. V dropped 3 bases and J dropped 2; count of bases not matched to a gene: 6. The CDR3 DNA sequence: TGTGCCAGCAGCGCCCGGACAGGGGGCCATAACACTGAAGCTTTCTTT. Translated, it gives CASSARTGGHNTEAFF.

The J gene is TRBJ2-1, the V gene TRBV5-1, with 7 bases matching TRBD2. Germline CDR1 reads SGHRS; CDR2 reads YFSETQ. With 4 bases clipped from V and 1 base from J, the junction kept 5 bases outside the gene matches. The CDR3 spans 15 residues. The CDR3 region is CASSATGRSYNEQFF. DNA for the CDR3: TGCGCCAGCAGCGCGACCGGGAGGTCCTACAATGAGCAGTTCTTC.

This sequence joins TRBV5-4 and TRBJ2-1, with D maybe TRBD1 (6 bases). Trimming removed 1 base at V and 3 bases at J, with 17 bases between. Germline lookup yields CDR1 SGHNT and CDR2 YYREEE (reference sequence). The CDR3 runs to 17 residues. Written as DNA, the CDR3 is TGTGCCAGCAGCTTGTCAGGGGTAGCCAATCTCTACAATGAGCAGTTCTTC. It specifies CASSLSGVANLYNEQFF. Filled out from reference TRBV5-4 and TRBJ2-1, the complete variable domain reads ETGVTQSPTHLIKTRGQQVTLRCSSQSGHNTVSWYQQALGQGPQFIFQYYREEENGRGNFPPRFSGLQFPNYSSELNVNALELDDSALYLCASSLSGVANLYNEQFFGPGTRLTVL.